These 19 T cell receptor beta chains originate from one sample sequenced in a study of blood T cell repertoires in COVID-19. Profiled with immunoSEQ multiplex PCR; TCRdb holds only in-frame clones, not every one. The top ten clones hold 2.8% of a sample with 150,000 to 200,000 clones, around four fifths of them seen once. Sequencing was performed on peripheral blood. These receptors originate from a woman older than 75 with active or convalescent COVID-19.

The rearrangement uses TRBV5-1 and TRBJ1-1, with D unclear. Germline values: CDR1 SGHRS, CDR2 YFSETQ. Trimming took 4 bases from V and 4 from J, leaving 17 bases between them. The CDR3 extends over 15 amino acids. The CDR3 loop reads CASSPDRRAGTEAFF. The CDR3 nucleotides read TGCGCCAGCAGCCCTGATCGGCGGGCGGGCACTGAAGCTTTCTTT.

The rearrangement uses TRBV5-4 and TRBJ2-3, with D hard to call. This CDR3 contains 13 residues. The V and J ends lost 1 base and 6 bases respectively, with 9 bases between them. Germline CDR1 is SGHNT and CDR2 is YYREEE (reference sequence). DNA for the CDR3: TGTGCCAGCAGCTTGTTTACTTCCGATACGCAGTATTTT. This encodes CASSLFTSDTQYF. The full variable domain, its missing parts supplied by reference TRBV5-4 and TRBJ2-3, is ETGVTQSPTHLIKTRGQQVTLRCSSQSGHNTVSWYQQALGQGPQFIFQYYREEENGRGNFPPRFSGLQFPNYSSELNVNALELDDSALYLCASSLFTSDTQYFGPGTRLTVL.

This clone has only a few counts. The V and J genes are TRBV19 and TRBJ1-6; no clear D gene. The germline gives CDR1 LNHDA, CDR2 SQIVND (reference sequence). The CDR3 runs to 13 residues. Deletions cut 7 bases from V and 8 bases from J, with 12 bases between. The CDR3 nucleotides read TGTGCCAGTAAGAAAACCTCGGATTCACCCCTCCACTTT. It translates to CASKKTSDSPLHF. Together with reference TRBV19 and TRBJ1-6, the CDR3 gives the full variable domain: DGGITQSPKYLFRKEGQNVTLSCEQNLNHDAMYWYRQDPGQGLRLIYYSQIVNDFQKGDIAEGYSVSREKKESFPLTVTSAQKNPTAFYLCASKKTSDSPLHFGNGTRLTVT.

This clone was counted a few times. V is TRBV28 and J is TRBJ1-3; D uncertain. CDR1 MDHEN and CDR2 SYDVKM come from the germline V gene. The CDR3 contains 11 residues. Trimming removed 7 bases at V and 5 bases at J, with 6 bases between. The CDR3 loop reads CASTFRNTIYF. DNA of the CDR3: TGTGCCAGCACTTTTAGAAACACCATATATTTT.

The gene calls are TRBV7-8 and TRBJ2-7, with 15 positions matching TRBD2. With 3 bases clipped from V and 4 bases from J, the junction kept 7 bases outside the gene matches. The CDR3 is 17 residues long. Looked up from germline, CDR1 is SGHVS and CDR2 is FQNEAQ. CDR3 DNA sequence: TGTGCCAGCAGCTTGGCGACCGGGACTAGCGGGGGGTACGAGCAGTACTTC. Translation gives CASSLATGTSGGYEQYF.

The chain has TRBV25-1 and TRBJ1-5, with 10 positions matching TRBD1. The CDR3 length is 13 residues. V was clipped by 6 bases and J by 5 bases; unmatched bases: 1. From germline, CDR1 is MGHDK and CDR2 SYGVNS. The chain's CDR3 is CASRDRGDQPQHF. The CDR3 DNA sequence: TGTGCCAGCAGGGACAGGGGGGATCAGCCCCAGCATTTT.

The V gene is TRBV10-1, the J gene TRBJ1-5; a weak D match, TRBD1 (6 bases). CDR1 is WNHNN, CDR2 SYGVQD, per germline (reference sequence). The V end lost 1 base, the J end lost 4 bases, and 20 bases lay between the germline ends. The CDR3 extends over 18 amino acids. The DNA for the CDR3 is TGCGCCAGCAGTGAGTGGCCGGGGGGCCGACCCCCAAATCAGCCCCAGCATTTT. Residues: CASSEWPGGRPPNQPQHF.

The rearrangement links TRBV27 to TRBJ1-1; 10 bases align to TRBD1. The germline V gene encodes CDR1 MNHEY and CDR2 SMNVEV (reference sequence). Trimming cost V 4 bases and J 0 bases; bases outside gene matches: 5. The CDR3 runs to 16 residues. This chain's CDR3 is CASSSRQGAMNTEAFF. In nucleotides, the CDR3 is TGTGCCAGCAGTTCTCGACAGGGGGCGATGAACACTGAAGCTTTCTTT.

The chain recombines TRBV6-5 with TRBJ1-6; D unclear. The germline V gene has CDR1 MNHEY and CDR2 SVGAGI. V was shortened by 4 bases and J by 7 bases, with 14 bases between the two germline ends. The CDR3 has 15 residues. The CDR3 spells CASSWTEGTNSPLHF. CDR3 nucleotides: TGTGCCAGCAGTTGGACGGAGGGTACAAATTCACCCCTCCACTTT.

A word on this clone: Other DNA sequences of this sample code for an identical CDR3. The CDR3 bases are TGTGCCAGCGAGGGGGGGGAAGAGACCCAGTACTTC. This translates into CASEGGEETQYF. V is TRBV28 and J is TRBJ2-5; possibly TRBD2 for D (7 bases). The CDR3 runs to 12 residues. The germline CDR1 and CDR2 sequences are MDHEN and SYDVKM. The V end was cut by 8 bases, the J end by 3 bases, with 10 bases between.

The chain has TRBV15 and TRBJ2-7; tentatively, D is TRBD2 (6 bases). This CDR3 is built from 16 residues. V was trimmed by 4 bases and J by 6 bases, leaving 22 bases between them. CDR1 LNHNV and CDR2 YYDKDF come from the germline V gene (reference sequence). The CDR3 protein is CATSTHSGRERGEQYF. CDR3 sequence (DNA): TGTGCCACCAGCACACACTCGGGACGGGAGCGAGGCGAGCAGTACTTC.

The V gene is TRBV19, the J gene TRBJ2-5; maybe TRBD1 (6 bases). Germline V gene data show CDR1 as LNHDA and CDR2 as SQIVND (reference sequence). This CDR3 has 13 amino acids. V was clipped by 4 bases and J by 7 bases, with 13 bases between them. CDR3 in DNA: TGTGCCAGTAGTACACAGGGTAAGGGGACCCAGTACTTC. It encodes CASSTQGKGTQYF. The whole variable domain, filled in from reference TRBV19 and TRBJ2-5, reads DGGITQSPKYLFRKEGQNVTLSCEQNLNHDAMYWYRQDPGQGLRLIYYSQIVNDFQKGDIAEGYSVSREKKESFPLTVTSAQKNPTAFYLCASSTQGKGTQYFGPGTRLLVL.

The V call is TRBV10-3, the J call TRBJ2-2, with D hard to call. Trimming took off 0 bases at V and 2 bases at J, with 7 bases between the two ends. The germline V gene has CDR1 ENHRY and CDR2 SYGVKD. This CDR3 region has 15 residues. The CDR3 nucleotides are TGTGCCATCAGTGAGTCCAACTACAACACCGGGGAGCTGTTTTTT. This codes for CAISESNYNTGELFF.

The V call is TRBV24-1, the J call TRBJ2-2; tentative D call: TRBD2 (5 bases). This CDR3 comprises 16 residues. V lost 3 bases and J lost 5, with 15 bases in between. CDR1 is KGHDR, CDR2 SFDVKD, per germline. CDR3 bases: TGTGCCACCAGTGATACCGGGGTGGTTGGGACCGGGGAGCTGTTTTTT. It codes for CATSDTGVVGTGELFF.

The J gene is TRBJ2-3, the V gene TRBV7-8; 7 positions match TRBD1. The CDR3 has 15 residues. The germline gives CDR1 SGHVS, CDR2 FQNEAQ. With 5 bases clipped from V and 1 base from J, the junction kept 6 bases outside the gene matches. CDR3 bases: TGTGCCAGCAGCCGAGACAGGGCCCGCACAGATACGCAGTATTTT. It translates to CASSRDRARTDTQYF.

This sequence joins TRBV2 and TRBJ1-5, with D possibly being TRBD1 (5 bases). The V gene's germline CDR1 is SNHLY and CDR2 FYNNEI. The CDR3 runs 14 residues. V was pared by 6 bases and J by 6 bases, with 15 bases between. For the CDR3, the DNA is TGTGCCAGCAGCGCAGGGTCCTGGGGTCAGCCCCAGCATTTT. As protein: CASSAGSWGQPQHF.

This clone was observed a few times. This rearrangement joins TRBV4-3 to TRBJ1-5; D may be TRBD1 (5 bases). Looked up from germline, CDR1 is LGHNA and CDR2 is YSLEER. The CDR3 has 16 residues. V lost 0 bases and J 0 bases, leaving 9 bases between the germline ends. This CDR3 is CASSQDRAYSNQPQHF. As DNA, the CDR3 is TGCGCCAGCAGCCAAGACAGGGCATATAGCAATCAGCCCCAGCATTTT.

Comment on this clone: The junction differs from germline at one of its ends, possibly a read error. For the CDR3, the DNA is TGTGCCAGCTCTCCACGGATGGGGCAGAACAATGAGCAGTTCTTC. Amino acids: CASSPRMGQNNEQFF. V gene TRBV18 combines with J gene TRBJ2-1; weak D call: TRBD1 (5 bases). The length of the CDR3 is 15 residues. CDR1 is KGHSH and CDR2 is LQKENI in the germline V gene.

This clone was picked up a small number of times. The CDR3, as DNA: TGCGCCAGCAGCTTTGGACAGTTGGGCTACACCTTC. Translated, it gives CASSFGQLGYTF. V and J are TRBV5-1 and TRBJ1-2, with D possibly matching TRBD1 (6 bases). The CDR3 is made up of 12 amino acids. The ends were cut back, 2 bases at V and 8 bases at J, with 10 bases in the middle. Looked up from germline, CDR1 is SGHRS and CDR2 is YFSETQ.